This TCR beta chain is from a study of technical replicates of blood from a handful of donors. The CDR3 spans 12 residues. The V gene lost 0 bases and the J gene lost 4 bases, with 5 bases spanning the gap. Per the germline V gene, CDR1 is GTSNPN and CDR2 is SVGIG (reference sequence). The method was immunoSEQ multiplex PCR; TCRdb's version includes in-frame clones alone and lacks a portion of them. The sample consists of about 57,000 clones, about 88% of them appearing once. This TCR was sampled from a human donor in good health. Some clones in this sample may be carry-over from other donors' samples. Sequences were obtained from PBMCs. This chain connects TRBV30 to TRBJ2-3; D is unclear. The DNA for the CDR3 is TGTGCCTGGAGTGTCAGCGCAGATACGCAGTATTTT. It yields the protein CAWSVSADTQYF. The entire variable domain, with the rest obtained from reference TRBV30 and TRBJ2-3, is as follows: SQTIHQWPATLVQPVGSPLSLECTVEGTSNPNLYWYRQAAGRGLQLLFYSVGIGQISSEVPQNLSASRPQDRQFILSSKKLLLSDSGFYLCAWSVSADTQYFGPGTRLTVL.